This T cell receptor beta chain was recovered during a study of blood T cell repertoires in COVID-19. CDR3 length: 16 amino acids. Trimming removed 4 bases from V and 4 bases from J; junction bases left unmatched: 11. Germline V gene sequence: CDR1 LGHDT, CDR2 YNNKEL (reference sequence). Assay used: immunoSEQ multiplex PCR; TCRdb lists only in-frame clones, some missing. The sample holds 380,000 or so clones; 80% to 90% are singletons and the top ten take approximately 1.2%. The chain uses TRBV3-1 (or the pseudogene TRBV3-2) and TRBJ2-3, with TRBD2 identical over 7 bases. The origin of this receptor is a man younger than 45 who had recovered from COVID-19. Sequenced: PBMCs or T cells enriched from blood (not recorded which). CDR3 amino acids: CASSPIWGGLSDTQYF. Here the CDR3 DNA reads TGTGCCAGCAGCCCAATTTGGGGGGGACTCTCAGATACGCAGTATTTT.